One and the same sample provided the 8 T cell receptor beta chains below, sequenced in a study of vaccination and CD4 T cells after COVID-19. Noted treatment: approximately 9-day PBMC culture with coronavirus spike peptide pools or control peptides (ViraFEST assay). The Oncomine TCR Beta short-read assay generated sequence data from the DNA of cultured CD4+ T cells. MiXCR, run by TCRdb on the PCR reads, gives a single entry per CDR3 protein. Here the sample spans about 26,000 distinct CDR3 sequences, roughly 50% being singletons. Their target antigens are unknown. The specimen was CD4+ T cells from blood, cultured in vitro, collected before SARS-CoV-2 vaccination. The receptors were gathered from a human donor who received a COVID-19 vaccine.

The rearrangement uses TRBV11-3 and TRBJ2-7, with TRBD2 identical over 8 bases. There are 16 residues in the CDR3. J gave up 0 bases and V 2 bases, and 6 bases lay outside the gene matches. Looked up from germline, CDR1 is SGHNT and CDR2 is YENEEA. The CDR3: CASSLYGGTSSYEQYF. As DNA, the CDR3 is TGTGCCAGCAGCTTATATGGCGGGACTAGCTCCTACGAGCAGTACTTC.

There are a few counts of this clonotype. This sequence joins TRBV6-2 or TRBV6-3 and TRBJ2-3, with D possibly being TRBD1 (6 bases). V was pared by 2 bases and J by 0 bases, with 9 bases between. Germline CDR1 MNHEY, CDR2 SVGEGT. CDR3 length: 15 amino acids. This chain's CDR3 is CASSYGGQSTDTQYF. In DNA form, the CDR3 reads TGTGCCAGCAGTTACGGGGGCCAAAGCACAGATACGCAGTATTTT.

The chain uses TRBV6-1 and TRBJ1-1, with no clear D. Looked up from germline, CDR1 is MNHNS and CDR2 is SASEGT. V lost 5 bases to trimming and J lost 0 bases, with 10 bases between them. The CDR3 spans 14 residues. The CDR3 protein is CASSLSGVNTEAFF. The DNA of the CDR3 is TGTGCCAGCAGTCTCTCTGGAGTGAACACTGAAGCTTTCTTT.

This clonotype is a singleton in its sample. The chain has TRBV2 and TRBJ2-6, with 9 bases lining up with TRBD1. This CDR3 contains 14 residues. From germline, CDR1 is SNHLY and CDR2 FYNNEI. With 10 bases clipped from V and 4 bases from J, the junction kept 5 bases outside the gene matches. CDR3 residues: CATTGGGGANVLTF. CDR3 bases: TGTGCCACCACAGGGGGCGGAGGGGCCAACGTCCTGACTTTC.

V usage is TRBV20-1 and J usage is TRBJ1-5; 7 bases line up with TRBD1. The CDR3 is 15 amino acids. V dropped 3 bases and J dropped 3; count of bases not matched to a gene: 8. Germline CDR1 is DFQATT and CDR2 is SNEGSKA (reference sequence). The CDR3 protein is CSASPKTGSNQPQHF. The CDR3 DNA reads as TGCAGTGCTAGTCCGAAGACAGGGTCCAATCAGCCCCAGCATTTT.

The V gene is TRBV6-1, the J gene TRBJ1-2; possible D gene TRBD1, 6 bases. The V end was cut by 6 bases, the J end by 4 bases, with 15 bases between. CDR3 size: 14 residues. The germline V gene has CDR1 MNHNS and CDR2 SASEGT. CDR3 nucleotides: TGTGCCAGCAGCACAGGGCCCCTTCTCTATGGCTACACCTTC. It encodes CASSTGPLLYGYTF.

This clonotype was seen only a few times. The V call is TRBV6-1, the J call TRBJ1-1; a weak D match, TRBD1 (5 bases). Germline V gene data show CDR1 as MNHNS and CDR2 as SASEGT. Trimming cost V 7 bases and J 11 bases, with 20 bases left between them. The CDR3 runs 13 residues. Here the CDR3 DNA reads TGTGCCAGCACTACCGGGACGGCCGCCCGGGCTTTCTTT. Translated: CASTTGTAARAFF.

The chain recombines TRBV20-1 with TRBJ1-6; D is unresolved. The CDR3 sequence is 13 residues long. Trimming took 4 bases from V and 0 from J, leaving 4 bases between them. Germline V gene lookup returns CDR1 DFQATT and CDR2 SNEGSKA (reference sequence). CDR3 loop: CSAMGSYNSPLHF. As DNA, the CDR3 is TGCAGTGCTATGGGCTCCTATAATTCACCCCTCCACTTT.